This TCR beta chain was retrieved from a study of OX40 agonist ivuxolimab in advanced cancers. Study context: An anti-OX40 (CD134) antibody with agonistic activity, ivuxolimab, was administered to patients. Anti-PD-1, anti-PD-L1 or anti-CTLA-4 therapy given earlier was allowed, and roughly 40% had some.

Study-wide results and limits: Clonal expansion by week 6 occurred in CD4+ and CD8+ blood T cells (at 0.1 to 3.0 mg/kg). Clonal expansion among partial responders at 0.1-3.0 mg/kg ranked near the lowest.

Note on this clone: Its antigen is not identified.

The CDR3 is 14 residues long. Germline CDR1 is SGHRS and CDR2 is YFSETQ. Trimming pared 3 bases from V and 0 bases from J, leaving 6 bases between. Measured with immunoSEQ multiplex PCR; TCRdb has only the in-frame clones, and not every one. This sample has 30,000 to 45,000 clones, with roughly 77% found just once. The genes are TRBV5-1 and TRBJ2-2; no firm D call. The clonotype originates from an adult with an advanced solid tumor such as melanoma, head and neck, liver or kidney cancer. The specimen was CD4+ or CD8+ T cells sorted from blood, collected in a trial of the OX40 agonist ivuxolimab. CDR3 sequence (DNA): TGCGCCAGCAGCTCGACATCGAACACCGGGGAGCTGTTTTTT. Translating gives CASSSTSNTGELFF. Drawing the rest from reference TRBV5-1 and TRBJ2-2, the complete variable domain is KAGVTQTPRYLIKTRGQQVTLSCSPISGHRSVSWYQQTPGQGLQFLFEYFSETQRNKGNFPGRFSGRQFSNSRSEMNVSTLELGDSALYLCASSSTSNTGELFFGEGSRLTVL.